This T cell receptor (beta chain) was observed in a study of blood T cell repertoires in COVID-19. Looking at the study overall: PBMCs, B-cell-depleted T cells, or T cells were the source of the cDNA or gDNA that made up the material.

V lost 8 bases and J lost 4, with 15 bases in between. In germline, CDR1 is MDHEN, CDR2 SYDVKM. The CDR3 length is 14 residues. Some clones are missing from TCRdb's copy, which holds only in-frame ones; the method was immunoSEQ multiplex PCR. Here the sample spans about 400,000 clones, about 90% being singletons. The rearrangement uses TRBV28 and TRBJ1-3, with TRBD1 as a possible D gene (6 bases). Source material: peripheral blood. This sequence originates from a man aged 40-49 years with acute or convalescent COVID-19. CDR3 protein: CASVNWDTGNTIYF. CDR3 DNA: TGTGCCAGCGTAAATTGGGACACCGGAAACACCATATATTTT.